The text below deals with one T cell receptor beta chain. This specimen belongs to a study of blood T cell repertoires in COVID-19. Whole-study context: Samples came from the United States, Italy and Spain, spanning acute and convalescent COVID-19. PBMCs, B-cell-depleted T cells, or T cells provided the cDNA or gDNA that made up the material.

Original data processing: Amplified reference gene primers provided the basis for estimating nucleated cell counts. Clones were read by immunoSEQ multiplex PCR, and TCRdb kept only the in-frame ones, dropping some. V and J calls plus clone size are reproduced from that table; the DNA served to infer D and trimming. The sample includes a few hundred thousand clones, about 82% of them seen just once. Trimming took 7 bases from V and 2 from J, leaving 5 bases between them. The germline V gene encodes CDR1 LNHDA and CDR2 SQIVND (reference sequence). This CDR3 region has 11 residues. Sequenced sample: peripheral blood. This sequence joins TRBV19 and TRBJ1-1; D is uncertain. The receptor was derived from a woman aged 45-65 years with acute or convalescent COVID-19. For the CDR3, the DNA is TGTGCCAGTACCCTCAACACTGAAGCTTTCTTT. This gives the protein CASTLNTEAFF.